This is a list of T cell receptor beta chains from one sample in a study of PD-L1 blockade in urothelial cancer. Libraries were prepared by immunoSEQ multiplex PCR; TCRdb keeps only in-frame clonotypes and omits some of them. The table shows about 93,000 clones, with around 89% occurring only once. Sequenced here: PBMCs, sampled around atezolizumab (anti-PD-L1) treatment. The receptors derive from a man between 60 and 75 years old with urothelial cancer. Both conserved end residues are part of each CDR3. The D gene is left open where the match is weak. Size values are once, few and many counts, or a class for expanded clones, and some rows have none.

V gene	J gene	clone size	D gene	CDR3 DNA	CDR3 protein
TRBV6-5	TRBJ1-6	.	TRBD1	TGTGCCAGCAGTTATGGGGGACAGGAGTTTTCACCCCTCCACTTT	CASSYGGQEFSPLHF
TRBV4-1	TRBJ1-4	few	TRBD1	TGCGCCAGCAGCCGGACAGGGGGAACTAATGAAAAACTGTTTTTT	CASSRTGGTNEKLFF
TRBV5-1	TRBJ1-4	.	TRBD1	TGCGCCAGCAGCTCCGGACAGGGTGAAGTTGAAAAACTGTTTTTT	CASSSGQGEVEKLFF
TRBV6-8	TRBJ2-3	once	TRBD2	TGTGCCAGCAGTTACTCGAAGGCGGGGGGAGGGAATACGCAGTATTTT	CASSYSKAGGGNTQYF
TRBV4-1	TRBJ1-6	.	TRBD1	TGCGCCAGCAGCCAAGGACAGGGAATCAATTCACCCCTCCACTTT	CASSQGQGINSPLHF
TRBV28	TRBJ1-5	.	TRBD1	TGTGCCAGCCGACAGGGTTCTCAGCCCCAGCATTTT	CASRQGSQPQHF
TRBV30	TRBJ1-1	.	TRBD1	TGTGCCTGGACGAAGGGGGCCGGCACTGAAGCTTTCTTT	CAWTKGAGTEAFF
TRBV7-9	TRBJ2-2	.	TRBD1	TGTGCCAGCAGTCGGACAGGCGCGAACACCGGGGAGCTGTTTTTT	CASSRTGANTGELFF
TRBV4-2	TRBJ2-3	.	.	TGTGCCAGCAGCCAAGGACAGCGAAGCACAGATACGCAGTATTTT	CASSQGQRSTDTQYF
TRBV20-1	TRBJ1-1	.	.	TGCAGTGCTGGAGCCGTAGCGGAAGCTTTCTTT	CSAGAVAEAFF
TRBV19	TRBJ2-5	.	.	TGTGCCAGTAGCCTGAACTCCCTTGAGACCCAGTACTTC	CASSLNSLETQYF
TRBV7-2	TRBJ2-7	.	.	TGTGCCAGCAGCCTGCTGGGGGGGCAACATGGCGAGCAGTACTTC	CASSLLGGQHGEQYF
TRBV7-8	TRBJ2-7	.	TRBD2	TGTGCCAGCAGCGCTCCGGGACTAGTCGTCTCCTACGAGCAGTACTTC	CASSAPGLVVSYEQYF
TRBV30	TRBJ1-1	once	TRBD1	TGTGCCTGGAGAACGACAGGGTTTCTCGCTGAAGCTTTCTTT	CAWRTTGFLAEAFF
TRBV25-1	TRBJ1-2	.	.	TGTGCCAGCAGTGAATCTAAGGGGCCAACCATTAATAACTATGGCTACACCTTC	CASSESKGPTINNYGYTF
TRBV30	TRBJ1-1	.	TRBD1	TGTGCCTGGACCAGACAGGGGAACACTGAAGCTTTCTTT	CAWTRQGNTEAFF
TRBV4-2	TRBJ2-4	once	.	TGTGCCAGCAGCCAGCTTCTGGGGCGGGACAAAAACATTCAGTACTTC	CASSQLLGRDKNIQYF
TRBV10-3	TRBJ2-7	.	TRBD2	TGTGCCATCAGGGAGGGACTAGCGGGGATGCAGTACTTC	CAIREGLAGMQYF
TRBV28	TRBJ1-4	.	.	TGTGCCATTTCAGTTGCAACTAATGAAAAACTGTTTTTT	CAISVATNEKLFF
TRBV7-2	TRBJ2-2	.	.	TGTGCCAGCAGCTTCGGGTCTCTGGGCACCGGGGAGCTGTTTTTT	CASSFGSLGTGELFF
TRBV7-2	TRBJ2-7	.	.	TGTGCCAGCAGCTTAGGCGCAGGCGCGAGGGCCTACGAGCAGTACTTC	CASSLGAGARAYEQYF
TRBV5-5	TRBJ2-1	.	.	TGTGCCAGCAGCTTACAGGGGGGGGATGAGCAGTTCTTC	CASSLQGGDEQFF
TRBV4-1	TRBJ2-5	.	.	TGCGCCAGCAGCAGACTACTAGCCCAAGAGACCCAGTACTTC	CASSRLLAQETQYF
TRBV9	TRBJ1-1	once	TRBD1	TGTGCCAGCAGCGCCGGACAGGCAAACACTGAAGCTTTCTTT	CASSAGQANTEAFF
TRBV19	TRBJ1-4	.	TRBD1	TGTGCCAGTAGTCCGGACAGGGGGCTTATGAATAATGAAAAACTGTTTTTT	CASSPDRGLMNNEKLFF
TRBV19	TRBJ2-7	.	TRBD2	TGTGCCAGTAGTATACCGGGACTAGTCCGCGAGCAGTACTTC	CASSIPGLVREQYF
TRBV28	TRBJ2-1	.	TRBD2	TGTGCCAGCAGTGGGGCTAGCGGGGGTTACAATGAGCAGTTCTTC	CASSGASGGYNEQFF
TRBV28	TRBJ1-3	.	TRBD1	TGTGCCAGCAGTTTAGACAGGGACTCTGGAAACACCATATATTTT	CASSLDRDSGNTIYF
TRBV5-1	TRBJ2-3	.	TRBD2	TGCGCCAGCAGCTTGGGTCCCGGGGGGTCTAGCACAGATACGCAGTATTTT	CASSLGPGGSSTDTQYF
TRBV30	TRBJ1-3	.	.	TGTGCCTGGAGTATACAGGGAACCGGGAACACCATATATTTT	CAWSIQGTGNTIYF
TRBV6-1	TRBJ1-1	few	.	TGTGCCAGCAGTGAAAAGGGAGGCACTGAAGCTTTCTTT	CASSEKGGTEAFF
TRBV6-1	TRBJ2-7	few	TRBD1	TGTGCCAGCACCTGGGACAGGGGGTCCTACGAGCAGTACTTC	CASTWDRGSYEQYF
TRBV7-2	TRBJ2-7	.	.	TGTGCCAGCAGCCATGGGGGCGCGGACGAGCAGTACTTC	CASSHGGADEQYF
TRBV10-1	TRBJ2-1	.	.	TGCGCCAGCAGTGTAAGGGACTCCGGGTCCTACAATGAGCAGTTCTTC	CASSVRDSGSYNEQFF
TRBV9	TRBJ1-2	.	.	TGTGCCAGCAGCGTAGCTTCGGGGGTCGGCTACACCTTC	CASSVASGVGYTF
TRBV7-6	TRBJ2-3	.	.	TGTGCCAGCAGCCCTACAGGGACAGATACGCAGTATTTT	CASSPTGTDTQYF
TRBV5-1	TRBJ1-1	once	TRBD1	TGCGCCAGCAGCATCGGGACAGGGGATAACACTGAAGCTTTCTTT	CASSIGTGDNTEAFF
TRBV4-3	TRBJ1-4	.	.	TGCGCCAGCAGCCAAGATTCAGGGACTAATGAAAAACTGTTTTTT	CASSQDSGTNEKLFF